This entry lists 30 T cell receptor beta chains sequenced from one sample in a study of blood T cell repertoires in COVID-19. The method was immunoSEQ multiplex PCR; TCRdb's version includes in-frame clones alone and lacks a portion of them. The table has about 85,000 clones, roughly 80% seen once; the top ten hold approximately 10%. Sequencing used peripheral blood. The receptor set was obtained from a man between 65 and 85 years old with acute or convalescent COVID-19.

This chain links TRBV7-2 with TRBJ2-1; 11 nucleotides align to TRBD1. The germline gives CDR1 SGHTA, CDR2 FQGNSA. This CDR3 spans 17 amino acids. Germline trimming cut 1 base from V and 7 bases from J; bases unmatched to any gene: 9. This CDR3 is CASSLVSGTGGSNEQFF. CDR3 DNA sequence: TGTGCCAGCAGCTTAGTCTCCGGGACAGGGGGGTCTAATGAGCAGTTCTTC.

This clone was picked up one time. The CDR3 region has the DNA TGTGCCAGTAGTATAGATGGGACAGGGGCTAGGAACACCGGGGAGCTGTTTTTT. Translating gives CASSIDGTGARNTGELFF. The V call is TRBV19, the J call TRBJ2-2; 10 bases align to TRBD1. The CDR3 sequence is 18 residues long. In germline, CDR1 is LNHDA, CDR2 SQIVND (reference sequence). With 0 bases clipped from V and 1 base from J, the junction kept 5 bases outside the gene matches.

The genes are TRBV7-2 and TRBJ1-1, with no clear D. V lost 1 base and J 1 base, leaving 16 bases between the germline ends. CDR1 and CDR2 (germline): SGHTA, FQGNSA. CDR3 size: 17 residues. CDR3 in DNA: TGTGCCAGCAGCTTAGGCCCCACGGGGAGGAGGAACACTGAAGCTTTCTTT. Encoded protein: CASSLGPTGRRNTEAFF.

The chain combines TRBV3-1 (or the pseudogene TRBV3-2) with TRBJ2-6; D is ambiguous. The germline V and J ends were trimmed by 2 bases and 1 base, with 3 bases remaining between them. In germline, CDR1 is LGHDT, CDR2 YNNKEL (reference sequence). This CDR3 is built from 14 residues. In nucleotides, the CDR3 is TGTGCCAGCAGCCAAACTTCTGGGGCCAACGTCCTGACTTTC. Translated, it gives CASSQTSGANVLTF.

This clone was detected only a few times. The gene calls are TRBV5-3 and TRBJ1-5; D is possibly TRBD1 (6 bases). TRBV5-3 is labeled an ORF, and its function is uncertain. The CDR3 has 16 amino acids. Trimming took 0 bases from V and 3 from J, leaving 13 bases between them. CDR3 DNA sequence: TGTGCCAGAAGCTTGGTGGATGGACAGCCCAATCAGCCCCAGCATTTT. It yields the protein CARSLVDGQPNQPQHF.

V usage is TRBV19 and J usage is TRBJ1-6; 12 bases map to TRBD1. Germline V CDR1 and CDR2: LNHDA, SQIVND (reference sequence). V was clipped by 8 bases and J by 10 bases; unmatched bases: 3. The CDR3 is made up of 13 amino acids. CDR3 nucleotides: TGTGCCAGTGGGACAGGGGGCTTGTCACCCCTCCACTTT. Protein product: CASGTGGLSPLHF.

V gene TRBV15 combines with J gene TRBJ2-5; D unclear. V was clipped by 3 bases and J by 4 bases, with 12 bases between them. The CDR3 loop spans 14 amino acids. Per germline, CDR1 LNHNV and CDR2 YYDKDF (reference sequence). CDR3 nucleotide sequence: TGTGCCACCAGCAGCTGGGCATCCCCAGAGACCCAGTACTTC. It is translated as CATSSWASPETQYF.

This chain joins TRBV7-8 and TRBJ1-1; 7 bases agree with TRBD1. CDR1 SGHVS and CDR2 FQNEAQ come from the germline V gene. CDR3 length equals 14 residues. The ends lost 3 bases at V and 5 bases at J; junction bases unmatched: 6. CDR3 DNA sequence: TGTGCCAGCAGCTTGTCGACAGGGCGTACTGAAGCTTTCTTT. Translation: CASSLSTGRTEAFF.

V is TRBV4-1 and J is TRBJ2-7, with 7 nucleotides matching TRBD1. CDR3 length equals 14 residues. The V gene end was trimmed by 3 bases and the J gene end by 3 bases; junction bases not matched to a gene: 5. Germline loops: CDR1 MGHRA, CDR2 YSYEKL. CDR3 nucleotide sequence: TGCGCCAGCAGCCACCCAGGACAGGTCTACGAGCAGTACTTC. Translated, it gives CASSHPGQVYEQYF.

The chain links TRBV5-1 to TRBJ1-6, with 9 bases identical to TRBD1. Looked up from germline, CDR1 is SGHRS and CDR2 is YFSETQ. The CDR3 consists of 15 residues. V gave up 4 bases and J gave up 4 bases; unmatched junction bases: 3. CDR3 DNA sequence: TGCGCCAGCAGCCCAGACAGGGGGTATAATTCACCCCTCCACTTT. Its protein product is CASSPDRGYNSPLHF.

This clone was detected only a few times. This chain connects TRBV14 to TRBJ2-7; 8 bases are shared with TRBD1. Unmatched junction bases numbered 6, after V lost 5 bases and J lost 3 bases. Germline values: CDR1 SGHDN, CDR2 FVKESK. The CDR3 sequence is 14 residues long. This chain's CDR3 is CASSRDRGLYEQYF. In DNA form, the CDR3 reads TGTGCCAGCAGCAGAGACAGGGGACTCTACGAGCAGTACTTC.

The chain employs TRBV7-9 and TRBJ1-1; maybe TRBD1 (5 bases). Trimming pared 4 bases from V and 6 bases from J, leaving 18 bases between. The CDR3 is 15 residues long. Germline assignment: CDR1 SEHNR and CDR2 FQNEAQ (reference sequence). The CDR3, as DNA: TGTGCCAGCAGCTACCCCTCAGGGCAGGGCGCTGAAGCTTTCTTT. Translation: CASSYPSGQGAEAFF.

Remarks on this clone: Other DNA sequences of this sample code for an identical CDR3. This sequence joins TRBV9 and TRBJ1-2; possible D gene TRBD1, 6 bases. The CDR3 covers 14 residues. Per germline, CDR1 SGDLS and CDR2 YYNGEE. V dropped 2 bases and J dropped 4 bases, with 12 bases sitting between them. The chain's CDR3 is CASSVGGLGYGYTF. The CDR3 nucleotides read TGTGCCAGCAGCGTGGGGGGGCTTGGCTATGGCTACACCTTC.

The gene calls are TRBV11-3 and TRBJ2-2; 9 nucleotides agree with TRBD2. J lost 4 bases, V lost 4 bases, and 7 bases had no gene match. Germline V gene sequence: CDR1 SGHNT, CDR2 YENEEA. The CDR3 has 16 residues. The DNA of the CDR3 is TGTGCCAGCAGCTCCTTTAGCGGGAGATCCACCGGGGAGCTGTTTTTT. Amino acid sequence: CASSSFSGRSTGELFF.

The chain combines TRBV11-2 with TRBJ2-7; the match to TRBD2 covers 8 bases. CDR1 SGHAT and CDR2 FQNNGV come from the germline V gene. The CDR3 is 17 residues long. J gave up 0 bases and V 5 bases, and 12 bases lay outside the gene matches. This CDR3 is CASSLTSGGGHSYEQYF. In nucleotides, the CDR3 is TGTGCCAGCAGCCTCACTTCAGGCGGGGGGCACTCCTACGAGCAGTACTTC.

Comment on this clone: Compared with germline, one end of the junction differs, possibly owing to a read error. The chain joins TRBV7-9 to TRBJ1-2, with D unresolved. CDR1 SEHNR and CDR2 FQNEAQ come from the germline V gene (reference sequence). CDR3 size: 11 residues. CDR3 in amino acids: CASSFSEVLAF. CDR3 DNA sequence: TGTGCCAGCAGCTTTTCCGAGGTTCTCGCCTTC.

The chain combines TRBV27 with TRBJ2-2, with D perhaps matching TRBD1 (5 bases). The CDR3 is 13 amino acids. Trimming stripped 3 bases from V and 6 bases from J, with 8 bases between. The germline CDR1 and CDR2 sequences are MNHEY and SMNVEV (reference sequence). The CDR3: CASSFRESGELFF. The CDR3 DNA is TGTGCCAGCAGTTTCAGGGAATCCGGGGAGCTGTTTTTT.

The chain joins TRBV3-1 (or the pseudogene TRBV3-2) to TRBJ1-1, with D hard to call. CDR3 length: 13 amino acids. V gave up 6 bases and J gave up 0 bases, with 8 bases separating them. Germline V CDR1 and CDR2: LGHDT, YNNKEL (reference sequence). In DNA form, the CDR3 reads TGTGCCAGCAGTCTAAAGATGAACACTGAAGCTTTCTTT. Amino acid sequence: CASSLKMNTEAFF.

The chain combines TRBV6-5 with TRBJ2-2; a possible D gene is TRBD2 (6 bases). The CDR3 spans 15 residues. V lost 6 bases and J lost 3, with 14 bases in between. Germline assignment: CDR1 MNHEY and CDR2 SVGAGI. The CDR3 DNA reads TGTGCCAGCAGGGCGGGAAGTCGGGACACCGGGGAGCTGTTTTTT. Protein product: CASRAGSRDTGELFF.

The rearrangement joins TRBV5-1 to TRBJ1-1; TRBD1 agrees at 9 bases. Trimming cost V 3 bases and J 0 bases; bases outside gene matches: 3. Per germline, CDR1 SGHRS and CDR2 YFSETQ. The CDR3 covers 15 residues. The CDR3 DNA reads as TGCGCCAGCAGCTATGGACAGGGGATGAACACTGAAGCTTTCTTT. This codes for CASSYGQGMNTEAFF.

The gene calls are TRBV3-1 (or the pseudogene TRBV3-2) and TRBJ1-6; 8 bases are a match to TRBD1. The V and J ends lost 4 bases and 11 bases, in that order; junction bases with no gene match: 7. The CDR3 contains 14 residues. Germline V gene lookup returns CDR1 LGHDT and CDR2 YNNKEL (reference sequence). The CDR3 nucleotides are TGTGCCAGCAGCCTCGCAGGGGGCCTTACACCCCTCCACTTT. As protein: CASSLAGGLTPLHF.

The table lists this clone with a count of one. V is TRBV6-2 or TRBV6-3 and J is TRBJ2-7; tentatively, D is TRBD1 (6 bases). Trimming removed 4 bases at V and 0 bases at J, with 10 bases between. The CDR3 loop spans 14 amino acids. Germline V gene data show CDR1 as MNHEY and CDR2 as SVGEGT. The CDR3 here is CASSFHRDSYEQYV. The CDR3 bases are TGTGCCAGCAGTTTCCACAGGGACTCCTACGAGCAGTACGTC.

This clone appeared a single time. The chain has TRBV6-5 and TRBJ1-5, with TRBD1 as a possible D gene (6 bases). The germline V gene encodes CDR1 MNHEY and CDR2 SVGAGI. V was pared by 6 bases and J by 2 bases, with 8 bases between. This CDR3 has 13 amino acids. DNA for the CDR3: TGTGCCAGCAGACCAGGGGGCAATCAGCCCCAGCATTTT. Translating gives CASRPGGNQPQHF.

The J gene is TRBJ2-7, the V gene TRBV11-2, with D tentatively TRBD1 (5 bases). Germline V gene sequence: CDR1 SGHAT, CDR2 FQNNGV. The V gene lost 1 base and the J gene lost 5 bases, with 9 bases spanning the gap. This CDR3 has 13 residues. The CDR3 reads CASSLGQIDEQYF. The CDR3 DNA follows: TGTGCCAGCAGCTTAGGACAGATTGACGAGCAGTACTTC.

The sample holds a few counts of this clone. V and J are TRBV16 and TRBJ1-1; D might be TRBD1 (5 bases). The CDR3 totals 14 residues. Trimming shortened V by 1 base and J by 1 base, and 7 bases separated the two germline ends. Germline CDR1 reads KGHSY; CDR2 reads FQNENV. The CDR3, as DNA: TGTGCCAGCAGCCAATTCACAGGGAACACTGAAGCTTTCTTT. This sequence encodes CASSQFTGNTEAFF.

This chain links TRBV3-1 (or the pseudogene TRBV3-2) with TRBJ1-6; D not resolved. The CDR3 runs 13 residues. V was pared by 6 bases and J by 7 bases, with 10 bases between. Germline V gene data show CDR1 as LGHDT and CDR2 as YNNKEL (reference sequence). CDR3: CASRVTENSPLHF. Here the CDR3 DNA reads TGTGCCAGCAGGGTTACAGAAAATTCACCCCTCCACTTT.

The table lists this clone with a count of one. V gene TRBV6-5 combines with J gene TRBJ2-1; TRBD1 agrees at 9 bases. The CDR3 runs 15 residues. In germline, CDR1 is MNHEY, CDR2 SVGAGI. V lost 6 bases to trimming and J lost 4 bases; unmatched junction nucleotides: 7. The CDR3 DNA sequence: TGTGCCAGCAGGTCCTCCGGGACAGGGTACAATGAGCAGTTCTTC. Translated: CASRSSGTGYNEQFF.

This clone has a handful of counts. The V and J genes are TRBV4-1 and TRBJ2-3; weak D call: TRBD1 (5 bases). The CDR3 has 15 residues. V was trimmed by 5 bases and J by 5 bases, leaving 17 bases between them. Germline assignment: CDR1 MGHRA and CDR2 YSYEKL. Here the CDR3 DNA reads TGCGCCAGCAGCTCCGGACATCTGGAGCTAGATACGCAGTATTTT. Translated: CASSSGHLELDTQYF.

This chain joins TRBV7-9 and TRBJ1-4; unclear D gene. V gave up 5 bases and J gave up 5 bases, with 9 bases separating them. The CDR3 is made up of 13 amino acids. Germline CDR1 is SEHNR and CDR2 is FQNEAQ (reference sequence). The CDR3 here is CASSEPNNEKLFF. CDR3 bases: TGTGCCAGCAGCGAGCCAAACAATGAAAAACTGTTTTTT. Full variable domain (rest looked up from reference TRBV7-9 and TRBJ1-4): DTGVSQNPRHKITKRGQNVTFRCDPISEHNRLYWYRQTLGQGPEFLTYFQNEAQLEKSRLLSDRFSAERPKGSFSTLEIQRTEQGDSAMYLCASSEPNNEKLFFGSGTQLSVL.

The chain carries TRBV19 and TRBJ1-2; D remains ambiguous. The V and J ends lost 3 bases and 7 bases respectively, with 6 bases between them. The CDR3 consists of 11 residues. Germline V gene sequence: CDR1 LNHDA, CDR2 SQIVND (reference sequence). This CDR3 reads CASSMGAGYTF. The DNA of the CDR3 is TGTGCCAGTAGTATGGGCGCTGGCTACACCTTC.